This T cell receptor (beta chain) was captured by sequencing in a study of blood T cell repertoires in COVID-19. Overall study: Italy, Spain and the United States were the sources of the convalescent and acute COVID-19 samples.

The CDR3 has 13 residues. Trimming cost V 10 bases and J 6 bases; bases outside gene matches: 10. Original processing methods: Nucleated cell number was recorded as an estimate derived from reference gene primer amplification. Produced via immunoSEQ multiplex PCR; TCRdb's table is partial and in-frame only. The DNA gave D and trimming, while V, J and clone size come from that table. The sample lists a few hundred thousand clones, about 82% occurring once. The chain is built from TRBV12-3 or TRBV12-4 and TRBJ2-7; TRBD1 matches 9 bases. The clonotype was recovered from a woman in her forties or fifties with acute or convalescent COVID-19. The material sequenced was peripheral blood. CDR3 loop: CATCRDRAPEQYF. CDR3 nucleotide sequence: TGTGCCACCTGCCGGGACAGGGCTCCCGAGCAGTACTTC.